This T cell receptor beta chain was found in a study of blood T cell repertoires in COVID-19 (dated by TCRdb to 2018 to 2021). Regarding the study in general: Collaborator samples came from the United States, Italy and Spain and covered acute and convalescent phases of COVID-19. The material from the prospective study consisted of cDNA or gDNA derived from T cells, B-cell-depleted T cells, or PBMCs. Deeply sampled blood TCRbeta repertoires from subjects exposed to, actively infected with, or recovered from COVID-19 were included in the dataset. A freely available public database, intended as a resource for researchers studying the immune response to SARS-CoV-2, is where the repertoires were released. The samples were drawn from the first 160 participants of the ongoing ImmuneRACE study and from over 950 subjects provided by 6 global collaborators. Nearly every sample came with metadata listing a de-identified subject ID, COVID-19 status, age in years and sex. Where HLA class I and class II types were available, the types were taken from metadata supplied by the sample provider, not from assay-based typing. What the study reported, not specific to this receptor: The amount of clinical and demographic metadata varied by source and participant and was provided uncurated.

CDR1 and CDR2 are read off the germline V gene as MDHEN and SYDVKM. From its cysteine to its phenylalanine, the CDR3 spans 14 amino acids. CDR3 DNA only is kept here, 42 bases in frame from base 1. V and J are truncated by 8 bases and 4 bases respectively, leaving an intervening sequence of 15 bases. In regard to this clone: Which antigen it targets is not known. The record has no base qualities; no much larger clone is one base away.

Whole blood was collected in K2EDTA tubes by collaborating institutions according to the institutions' own protocols. For TCRbeta analysis, collaborator samples were shipped as frozen whole blood, as isolated PBMCs, or as DNA extracted from either sample type. TCRbeta CDR3 regions were amplified from genomic DNA by means of the immunoSEQ Assay, a bias-controlled multiplex PCR. The paper's processing steps were these. The number of nucleated cells in each sample was estimated by amplification of reference gene primers within the assay. To quantify the absolute abundance of each unique TCRbeta CDR3 rearrangement, sequence reads were collapsed and filtered. For each sample, productive Simpson clonality was calculated as the square root of Simpson's diversity index across productive rearrangements. TCRdb's version of the immuneACCESS table is confined to in-frame rearrangements and falls short of the full clone set. An unresolved V gene accounts for under half of the shortfall where checked; the remainder is of unknown origin. From that table come the V and J calls and clone size; the DNA was used to work out D and trimming. Here the sample has some 190,000 clones; over 70% occur a single time. Of the sample, about 6.3% is held by the ten largest clones.

Recombination joined TRBV28 with TRBJ1-3, and TRBD1 may be the D gene, going by 5 matching bases. This receptor was obtained from a man aged 60-69 years with acute or convalescent COVID-19. The source material was peripheral blood. In nucleotides, the sequence is TGTGCCAGCGTACTGGGGCAGGCGGGAAACACCATATATTTT. The encoded protein is CASVLGQAGNTIYF.